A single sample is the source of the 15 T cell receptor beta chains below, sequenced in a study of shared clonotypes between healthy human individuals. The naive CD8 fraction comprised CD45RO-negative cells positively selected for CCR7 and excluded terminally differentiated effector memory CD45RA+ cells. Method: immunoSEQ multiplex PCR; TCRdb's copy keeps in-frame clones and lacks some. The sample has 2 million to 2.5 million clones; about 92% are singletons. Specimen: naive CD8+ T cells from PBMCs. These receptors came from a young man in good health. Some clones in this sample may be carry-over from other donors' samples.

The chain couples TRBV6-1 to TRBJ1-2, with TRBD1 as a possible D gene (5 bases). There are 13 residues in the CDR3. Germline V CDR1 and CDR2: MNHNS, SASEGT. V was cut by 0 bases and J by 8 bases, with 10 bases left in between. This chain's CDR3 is CASSEALGVGYTF. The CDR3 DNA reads TGTGCCAGCAGTGAAGCGCTAGGGGTCGGCTACACCTTC.

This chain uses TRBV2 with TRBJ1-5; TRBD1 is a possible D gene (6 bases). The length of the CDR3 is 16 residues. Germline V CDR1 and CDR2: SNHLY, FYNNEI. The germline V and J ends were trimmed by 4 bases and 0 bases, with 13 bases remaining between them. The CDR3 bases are TGTGCCAGCAGTGTATTTCAGGGGTATAGCAATCAGCCCCAGCATTTT. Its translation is CASSVFQGYSNQPQHF. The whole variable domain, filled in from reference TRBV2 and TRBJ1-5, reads EPEVTQTPSHQVTQMGQEVILRCVPISNHLYFYWYRQILGQKVEFLVSFYNNEISEKSEIFDDQFSVERPDGSNFTLKIRSTKLEDSAMYFCASSVFQGYSNQPQHFGDGTRLSIL.

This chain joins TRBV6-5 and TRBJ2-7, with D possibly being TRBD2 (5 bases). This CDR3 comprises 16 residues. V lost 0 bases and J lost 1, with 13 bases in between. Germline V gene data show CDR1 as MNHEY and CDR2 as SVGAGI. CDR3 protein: CASSYSIARLSYEQYF. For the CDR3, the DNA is TGTGCCAGCAGTTACTCGATAGCGCGATTATCCTACGAGCAGTACTTC.

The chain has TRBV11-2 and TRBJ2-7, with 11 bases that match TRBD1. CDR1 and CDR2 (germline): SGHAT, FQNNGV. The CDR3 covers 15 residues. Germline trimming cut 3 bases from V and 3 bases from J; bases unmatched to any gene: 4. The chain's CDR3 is CASSFGTGGIYEQYF. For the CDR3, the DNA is TGTGCCAGCAGCTTCGGGACAGGGGGTATCTACGAGCAGTACTTC. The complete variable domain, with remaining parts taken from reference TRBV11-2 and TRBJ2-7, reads EAGVAQSPRYKIIEKRQSVAFWCNPISGHATLYWYQQILGQGPKLLIQFQNNGVVDDSQLPKDRFSAERLKGVDSTLKIQPAKLEDSAVYLCASSFGTGGIYEQYFGPGTRLTVT.

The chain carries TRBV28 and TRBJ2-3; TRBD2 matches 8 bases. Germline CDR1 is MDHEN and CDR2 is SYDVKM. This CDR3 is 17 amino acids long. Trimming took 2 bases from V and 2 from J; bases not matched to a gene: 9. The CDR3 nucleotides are TGTGCCAGCAGTTTACCAGCGGGAGTAATTATCACAGATACGCAGTATTTT. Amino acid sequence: CASSLPAGVIITDTQYF.

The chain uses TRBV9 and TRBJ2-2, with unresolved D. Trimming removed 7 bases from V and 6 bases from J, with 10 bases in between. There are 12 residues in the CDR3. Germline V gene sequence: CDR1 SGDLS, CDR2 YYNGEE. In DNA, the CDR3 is TGTGCCAGCGGCCAATGGTCCGGGGAGCTGTTTTTT. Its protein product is CASGQWSGELFF.

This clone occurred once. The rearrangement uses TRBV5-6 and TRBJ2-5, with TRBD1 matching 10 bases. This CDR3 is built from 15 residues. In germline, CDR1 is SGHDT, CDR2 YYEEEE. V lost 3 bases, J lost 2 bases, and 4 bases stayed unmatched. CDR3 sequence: CASSSGQGWQETQYF. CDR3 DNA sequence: TGTGCCAGCAGCTCGGGACAGGGGTGGCAAGAGACCCAGTACTTC. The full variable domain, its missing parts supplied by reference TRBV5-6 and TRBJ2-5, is DAGVTQSPTHLIKTRGQQVTLRCSPKSGHDTVSWYQQALGQGPQFIFQYYEEEERQRGNFPDRFSGHQFPNYSSELNVNALLLGDSALYLCASSSGQGWQETQYFGPGTRLLVL.

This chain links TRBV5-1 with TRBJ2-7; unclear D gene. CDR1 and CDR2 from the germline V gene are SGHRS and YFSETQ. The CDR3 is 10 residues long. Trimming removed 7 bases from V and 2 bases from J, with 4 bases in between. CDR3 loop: CASGTYEQYF. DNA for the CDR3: TGCGCCAGCGGAACCTACGAGCAGTACTTC. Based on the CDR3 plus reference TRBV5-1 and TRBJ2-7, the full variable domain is KAGVTQTPRYLIKTRGQQVTLSCSPISGHRSVSWYQQTPGQGLQFLFEYFSETQRNKGNFPGRFSGRQFSNSRSEMNVSTLELGDSALYLCASGTYEQYFGPGTRLTVT.

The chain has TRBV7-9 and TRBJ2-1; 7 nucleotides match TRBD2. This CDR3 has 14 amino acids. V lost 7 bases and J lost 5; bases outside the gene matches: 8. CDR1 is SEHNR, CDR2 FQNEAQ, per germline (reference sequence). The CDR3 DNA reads TGTGCCAGCACCTACGGGGGGACGAACAATGAGCAGTTCTTC. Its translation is CASTYGGTNNEQFF.

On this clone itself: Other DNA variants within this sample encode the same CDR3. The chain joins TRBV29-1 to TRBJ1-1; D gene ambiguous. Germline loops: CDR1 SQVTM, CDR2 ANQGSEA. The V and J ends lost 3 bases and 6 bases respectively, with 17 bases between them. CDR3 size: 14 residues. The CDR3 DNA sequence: TGCAGCGTTGAGGATCGGAATGCTAACGCTGAAGCTTTCTTT. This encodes CSVEDRNANAEAFF.

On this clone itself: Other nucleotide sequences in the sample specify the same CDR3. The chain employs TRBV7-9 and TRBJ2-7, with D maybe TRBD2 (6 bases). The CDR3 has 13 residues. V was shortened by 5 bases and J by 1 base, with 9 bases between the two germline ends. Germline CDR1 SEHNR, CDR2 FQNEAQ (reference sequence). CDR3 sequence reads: CASSPGTSYEQYF. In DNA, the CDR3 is TGTGCCAGCAGCCCCGGGACTTCCTACGAGCAGTACTTC.

Here the CDR3 reads CASSLWPSTDTQYF. The CDR3 DNA follows: TGTGCCAGCAGTTTATGGCCCAGCACAGATACGCAGTATTTT. This chain joins TRBV27 and TRBJ2-3; no clear D gene. The CDR3 length is 14 residues. Trimming removed 1 base at V and 0 bases at J, with 5 bases between. Looked up from germline, CDR1 is MNHEY and CDR2 is SMNVEV (reference sequence).

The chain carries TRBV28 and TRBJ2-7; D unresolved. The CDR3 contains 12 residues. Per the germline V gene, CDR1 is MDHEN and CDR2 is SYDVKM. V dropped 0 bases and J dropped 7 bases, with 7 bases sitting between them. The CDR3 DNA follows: TGTGCCAGCAGTTTATGGGGCAAGGAGCAGTACTTC. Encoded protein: CASSLWGKEQYF.

The CDR3 here is CASSPFRGRRNEQFF. For the CDR3, the DNA is TGTGCCAGCAGCCCCTTTCGCGGGAGGCGCAATGAGCAGTTCTTC. The chain uses TRBV5-6 and TRBJ2-1; 8 bases match TRBD2. V was clipped by 4 bases and J by 6 bases; unmatched bases: 9. This CDR3 is 15 amino acids long. Germline V CDR1 and CDR2: SGHDT, YYEEEE.

The CDR3 DNA reads TGTGCCAGCACCGAGGGTGTTGGACTGCCGTACTTC. Its protein is CASTEGVGLPYF. The rearrangement uses TRBV7-8 and TRBJ2-7; D perhaps matches TRBD2 (5 bases). The V end lost 7 bases, the J end lost 12 bases, and 19 bases lay between the germline ends. From germline, CDR1 is SGHVS and CDR2 FQNEAQ. The CDR3 contains 12 residues.